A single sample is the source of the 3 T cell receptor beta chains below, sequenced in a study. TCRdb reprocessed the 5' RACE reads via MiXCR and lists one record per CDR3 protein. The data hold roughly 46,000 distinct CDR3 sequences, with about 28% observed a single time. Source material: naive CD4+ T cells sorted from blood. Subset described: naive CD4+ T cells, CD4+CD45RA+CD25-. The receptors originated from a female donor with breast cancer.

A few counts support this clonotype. The CDR3 loop reads CASSLATGPDTQYF. The DNA of the CDR3 is TGCGCCAGCAGCTTGGCGACAGGGCCAGATACGCAGTATTTT. The chain combines TRBV5-1 with TRBJ2-3; 7 bases agree with TRBD1. The germline V gene encodes CDR1 SGHRS and CDR2 YFSETQ. This CDR3 contains 14 residues. J lost 4 bases, V lost 0 bases, and 2 bases had no gene match.

The CDR3 region is CATSDRTTYEQYF. As DNA, the CDR3 is TGTGCCACCAGTGATCGGACTACATACGAGCAGTACTTC. The chain joins TRBV24-1 to TRBJ2-7, with a weak D call TRBD2 (6 bases). CDR1 is KGHDR and CDR2 is SFDVKD in the germline V gene. V was cut by 3 bases and J by 4 bases, with 9 bases left in between. The CDR3 runs to 13 residues.

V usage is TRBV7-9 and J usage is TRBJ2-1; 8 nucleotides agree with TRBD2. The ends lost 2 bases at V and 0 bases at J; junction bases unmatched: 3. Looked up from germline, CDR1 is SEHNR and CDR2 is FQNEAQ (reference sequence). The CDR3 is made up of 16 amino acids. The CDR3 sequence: CASSLWLAGSYNEQFF. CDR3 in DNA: TGTGCCAGCAGCTTATGGCTAGCGGGCTCCTACAATGAGCAGTTCTTC.